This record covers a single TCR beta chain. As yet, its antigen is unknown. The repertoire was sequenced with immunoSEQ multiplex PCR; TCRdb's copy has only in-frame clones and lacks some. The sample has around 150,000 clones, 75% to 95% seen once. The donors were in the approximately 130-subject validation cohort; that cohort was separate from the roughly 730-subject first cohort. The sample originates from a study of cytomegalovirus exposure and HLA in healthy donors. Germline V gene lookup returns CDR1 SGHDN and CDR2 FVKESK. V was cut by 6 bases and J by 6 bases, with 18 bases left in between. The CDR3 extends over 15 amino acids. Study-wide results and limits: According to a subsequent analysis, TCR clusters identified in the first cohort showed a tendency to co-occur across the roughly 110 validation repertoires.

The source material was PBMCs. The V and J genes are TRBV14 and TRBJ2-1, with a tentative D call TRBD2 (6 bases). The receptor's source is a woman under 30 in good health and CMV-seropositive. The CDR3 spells CASSQRGLATNEQFF. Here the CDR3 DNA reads TGTGCCAGCAGTCAAAGGGGTCTAGCGACCAATGAGCAGTTCTTC.